In its sample, the clone carrying this TCR delta chain was seen a few times. This CDR3 has 24 amino acids. In germline, CDR1 is TSWWSYY, CDR2 QGS. The V segment lost 1 base and the J segment 0 bases; nucleotides outside the gene matches: 28. This record comes from a study of gamma-delta chains in newborns, infants, children. TCRdb reran clone calling via CATT on the reads. The sample has more than 9,000 delta-chain clones; more than 20% are singletons. This rearrangement joins TRDV1 to TRDJ1; 8 bases fit TRDD3. Source material: blood. This TCR was recovered from a child who was a newborn, infant or young child, either healthy, febrile or measles-vaccinated (not recorded which). The CDR3 sequence: CALGEPGALRGWGSWRRYTDKLIF. CDR3 nucleotide sequence: TGTGCTCTTGGGGAACCCGGGGCCCTACGGGGCTGGGGGAGTTGGCGACGGTACACCGATAAACTCATCTTT.